This T cell receptor (beta chain) was retrieved from a study of blood T cell repertoires in COVID-19. Original data processing: Amplifying reference gene primers gave estimates of nucleated cell counts. Some clones are missing from TCRdb's copy, which holds only in-frame ones; the method was immunoSEQ multiplex PCR. Clonal size and the V and J genes are those of that table, whereas D and trimming came from the DNA. This table holds about 190,000 clones, roughly 82% found once. The germline V and J ends were trimmed by 3 bases and 5 bases, with 22 bases remaining between them. This CDR3 has 17 residues. The V gene's germline CDR1 is SEHNR and CDR2 FQNEAQ (reference sequence).

The clonotype comes from a woman aged 55-70 years with acute COVID-19. The sequenced sample consisted of PBMCs or T cells enriched from blood (not recorded which). V gene TRBV7-9 combines with J gene TRBJ2-5; D may be TRBD2 (5 bases). CDR3: CASSFDRLAGPRETQYF. The DNA for the CDR3 is TGTGCCAGCAGCTTCGACCGCCTGGCGGGCCCGAGGGAGACCCAGTACTTC.